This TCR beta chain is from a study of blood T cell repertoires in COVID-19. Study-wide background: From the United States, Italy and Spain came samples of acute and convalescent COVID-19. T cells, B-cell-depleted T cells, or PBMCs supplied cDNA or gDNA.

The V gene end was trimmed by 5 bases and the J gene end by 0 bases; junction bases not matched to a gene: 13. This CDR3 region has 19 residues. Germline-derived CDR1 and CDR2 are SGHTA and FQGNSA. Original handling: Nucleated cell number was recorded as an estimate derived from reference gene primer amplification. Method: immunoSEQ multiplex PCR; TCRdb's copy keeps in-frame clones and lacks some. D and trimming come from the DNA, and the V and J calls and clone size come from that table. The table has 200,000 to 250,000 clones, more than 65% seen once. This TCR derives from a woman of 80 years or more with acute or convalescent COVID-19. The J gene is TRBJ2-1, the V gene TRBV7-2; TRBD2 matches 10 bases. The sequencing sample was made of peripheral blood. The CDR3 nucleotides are TGTGCCAGCAGCATGACAATCCTTTTAGCGGGAGGCTCCTACAATGAGCAGTTCTTC. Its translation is CASSMTILLAGGSYNEQFF.